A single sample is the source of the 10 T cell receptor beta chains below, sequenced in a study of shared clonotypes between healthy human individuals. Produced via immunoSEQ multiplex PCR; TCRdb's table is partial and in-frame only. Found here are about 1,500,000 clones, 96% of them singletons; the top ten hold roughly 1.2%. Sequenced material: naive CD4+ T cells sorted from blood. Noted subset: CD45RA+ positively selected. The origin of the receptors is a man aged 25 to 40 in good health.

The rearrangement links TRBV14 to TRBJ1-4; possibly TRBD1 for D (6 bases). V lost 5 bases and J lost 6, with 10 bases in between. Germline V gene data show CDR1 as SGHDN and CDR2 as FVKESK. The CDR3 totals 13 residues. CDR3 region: CASSSTGYEKLFF. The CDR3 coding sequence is TGTGCCAGCAGCTCTACAGGGTATGAAAAACTGTTTTTT.

The CDR3 spells CASSPRTSGLTDTQYF. The CDR3, as DNA: TGTGCCAGCAGCCCACGGACTAGCGGGCTCACAGATACGCAGTATTTT. The chain links TRBV7-2 to TRBJ2-3; 11 bases map to TRBD2. The CDR3 covers 16 residues. Germline values: CDR1 SGHTA, CDR2 FQGNSA. Unmatched junction bases numbered 6, after V lost 5 bases and J lost 2 bases. The entire variable domain, with the rest obtained from reference TRBV7-2 and TRBJ2-3, is as follows: GAGVSQSPSNKVTEKGKDVELRCDPISGHTALYWYRQSLGQGLEFLIYFQGNSAPDKSGLPSDRFSAERTGGSVSTLTIQRTQQEDSAVYLCASSPRTSGLTDTQYFGPGTRLTVL.

CDR3 nucleotides: TGTGCCAGCAGCGAGGGGTTTGCGGGCGCGGGAAACATTCAGTACTTC. This sequence encodes CASSEGFAGAGNIQYF. The V and J genes are TRBV7-9 and TRBJ2-4; the D gene could be TRBD1 or TRBD2 (5 bases each). CDR3 size: 16 residues. Trimming cost V 5 bases and J 6 bases, with 20 bases left between them. CDR1 and CDR2 from the germline V gene are SEHNR and FQNEAQ (reference sequence).

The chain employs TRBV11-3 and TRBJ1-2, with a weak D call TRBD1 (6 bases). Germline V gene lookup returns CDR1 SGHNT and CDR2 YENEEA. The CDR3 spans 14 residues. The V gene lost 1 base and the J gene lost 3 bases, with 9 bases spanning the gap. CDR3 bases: TGTGCCAGCAGCTTAGGGCAGGGGCACTATGGCTACACCTTC. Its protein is CASSLGQGHYGYTF.

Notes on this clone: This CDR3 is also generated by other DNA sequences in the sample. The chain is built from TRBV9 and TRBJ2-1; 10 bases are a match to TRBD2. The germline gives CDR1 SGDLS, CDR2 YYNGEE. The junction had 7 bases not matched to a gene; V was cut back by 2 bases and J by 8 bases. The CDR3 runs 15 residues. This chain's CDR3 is CASSVGAGGPYEQFF. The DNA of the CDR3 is TGTGCCAGCAGCGTTGGAGCGGGAGGGCCATATGAGCAGTTCTTC.

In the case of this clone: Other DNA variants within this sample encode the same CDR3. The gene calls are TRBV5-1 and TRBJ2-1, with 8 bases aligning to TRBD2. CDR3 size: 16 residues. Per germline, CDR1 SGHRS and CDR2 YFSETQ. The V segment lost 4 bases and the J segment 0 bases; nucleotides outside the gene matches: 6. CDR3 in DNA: TGCGCCAGCAGCCTTAGCGGGACAAGCTCCTACAATGAGCAGTTCTTC. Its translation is CASSLSGTSSYNEQFF.

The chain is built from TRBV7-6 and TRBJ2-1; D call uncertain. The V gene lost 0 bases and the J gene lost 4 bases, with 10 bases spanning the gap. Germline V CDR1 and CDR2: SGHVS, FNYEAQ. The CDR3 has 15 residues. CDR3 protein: CASSLAGSRYNEQFF. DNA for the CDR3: TGTGCCAGCAGCTTAGCGGGTAGTCGTTACAATGAGCAGTTCTTC.

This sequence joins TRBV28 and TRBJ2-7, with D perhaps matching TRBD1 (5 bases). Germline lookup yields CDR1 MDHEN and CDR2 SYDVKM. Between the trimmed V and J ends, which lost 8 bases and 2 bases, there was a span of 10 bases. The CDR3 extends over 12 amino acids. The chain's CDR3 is CASVGQTYEQYF. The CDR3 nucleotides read TGTGCCAGCGTAGGACAAACCTACGAGCAGTACTTC.

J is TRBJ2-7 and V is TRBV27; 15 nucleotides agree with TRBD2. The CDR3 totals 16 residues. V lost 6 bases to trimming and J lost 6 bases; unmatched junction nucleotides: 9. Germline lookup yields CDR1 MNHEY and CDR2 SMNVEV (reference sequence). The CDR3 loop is CASSSITGLAGGEQYF. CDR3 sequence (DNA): TGTGCCAGCAGCTCGATAACGGGACTAGCGGGAGGCGAGCAGTACTTC.

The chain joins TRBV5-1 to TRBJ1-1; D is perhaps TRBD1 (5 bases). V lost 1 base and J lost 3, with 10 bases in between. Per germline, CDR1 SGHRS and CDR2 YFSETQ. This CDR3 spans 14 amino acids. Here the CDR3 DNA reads TGCGCCAGCAGCTTGCGCGGGGGAGACACTGAAGCTTTCTTT. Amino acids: CASSLRGGDTEAFF. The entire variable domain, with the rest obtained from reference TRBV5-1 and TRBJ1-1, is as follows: KAGVTQTPRYLIKTRGQQVTLSCSPISGHRSVSWYQQTPGQGLQFLFEYFSETQRNKGNFPGRFSGRQFSNSRSEMNVSTLELGDSALYLCASSLRGGDTEAFFGQGTRLTVV.